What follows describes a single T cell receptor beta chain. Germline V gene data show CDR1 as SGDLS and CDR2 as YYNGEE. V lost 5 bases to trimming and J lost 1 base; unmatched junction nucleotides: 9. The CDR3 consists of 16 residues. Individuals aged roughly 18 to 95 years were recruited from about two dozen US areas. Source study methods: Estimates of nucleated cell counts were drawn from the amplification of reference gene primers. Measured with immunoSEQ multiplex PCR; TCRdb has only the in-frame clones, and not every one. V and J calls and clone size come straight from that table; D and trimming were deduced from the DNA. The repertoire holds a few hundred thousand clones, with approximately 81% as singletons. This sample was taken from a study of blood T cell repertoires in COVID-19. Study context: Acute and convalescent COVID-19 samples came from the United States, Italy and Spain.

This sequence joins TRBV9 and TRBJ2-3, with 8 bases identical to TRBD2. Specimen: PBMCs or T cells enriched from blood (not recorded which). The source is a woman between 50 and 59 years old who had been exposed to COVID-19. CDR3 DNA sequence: TGTGCCAGCAGTCTTGGGACTAGGGGGGGCACAGATACGCAGTATTTT. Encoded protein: CASSLGTRGGTDTQYF.